The clone carrying this T cell receptor beta chain has a handful of counts. The antigen remains undetermined. The sample belongs to a study of cytomegalovirus exposure and HLA in healthy donors. Points from the study as a whole: Evidence from a later analysis indicated that most CMV-associated TCR beta chains looked HLA-restricted. Near-uniform donor sequencing depth was presumed by presence/absence analyses. Cytomegalovirus status was reportedly diagnosed by the classifier with high sensitivity and specificity.

CDR1 SQVTM and CDR2 ANQGSEA come from the germline V gene. CDR3 length equals 11 residues. With 6 bases removed from V and 3 bases from J, the gap between germline ends came to 9 bases. With 60 Vbeta and 13 Jbeta primers, the PCR was carried out. TCRdb's table, derived via immunoSEQ multiplex PCR, lists solely in-frame clones and lacks some. Seen here are 100,000 to 150,000 clones, 60% to 80% observed once, and the top ten hold around 4%. The V and J genes are TRBV29-1 and TRBJ2-7; D call uncertain. The source of this sequence is a young man in good health and CMV-seronegative. Sequencing was carried out using PBMCs. Here the CDR3 DNA reads TGCAGCGTGTACACTAACTACGAGCAGTACTTC. Its protein is CSVYTNYEQYF.